The 4 T cell receptor beta chains below were found in one sample sequenced in a study of blood T cell repertoires in COVID-19. The method was immunoSEQ multiplex PCR; TCRdb's version includes in-frame clones alone and lacks a portion of them. The sample holds over 70,000 clones; 75% to 90% are singletons and the top ten take over 15%. The sequencing input was peripheral blood. These receptors originate from a woman of 80 years or more with acute or convalescent COVID-19.

The V call is TRBV23-1, the J call TRBJ2-7; 13 positions match TRBD2. TRBV23-1 is reported as an ORF; its role is uncertain. The CDR3 is 16 amino acids. V lost 3 bases and J lost 4; bases outside the gene matches: 6. DNA of the CDR3: TGCGCCAGCAGTCATCCGGGACTAGCGGGACGGTACGAGCAGTACTTC. Translation: CASSHPGLAGRYEQYF.

This chain links TRBV27 with TRBJ2-4; 11 positions match TRBD2. CDR3 length equals 18 residues. V shed 6 bases, J shed 8 bases, and the junction held 18 bases outside the gene matches. CDR1 and CDR2 from the germline V gene are MNHEY and SMNVEV (reference sequence). CDR3 sequence reads: CASSPLILAGGARDIQYF. As DNA, the CDR3 is TGTGCCAGCAGCCCCCTGATTTTAGCGGGGGGGGCCCGAGACATTCAGTACTTC.

The V call is TRBV3-1 (or the pseudogene TRBV3-2), the J call TRBJ2-3, with TRBD2 matching over 12 bases. J lost 8 bases, V lost 4 bases, and 7 bases had no gene match. This CDR3 is built from 15 residues. Germline V CDR1 and CDR2: LGHDT, YNNKEL (reference sequence). The CDR3 reads CASSLTRLAGVTQYF. The CDR3 coding sequence is TGTGCCAGCAGCCTCACCCGACTAGCGGGGGTTACGCAGTATTTT.

The V gene is TRBV12-5, the J gene TRBJ2-5; 10 bases agree with TRBD1. CDR3 length: 15 amino acids. The germline CDR1 and CDR2 sequences are LGHNT and FRNRAP. V gave up 3 bases and J gave up 5 bases; unmatched junction bases: 6. The CDR3 protein is CASGFRGQGTETQYF. DNA of the CDR3: TGTGCTAGTGGTTTCCGGGGACAGGGGACGGAGACCCAGTACTTC.